Below are 9 T cell receptor beta chains sequenced from a single sample in a study of glioma-infiltrating T cells after dendritic cell vaccination (dated by TCRdb to 2015 to 2016). Library prep was done by the immunoSEQ multiplex PCR assay. Here the immuneACCESS table is served through TCRdb, limited to in-frame sequences with V and J called. Missing clones are a known gap in these copies; in checked studies unresolved V genes cover under half, and the rest lacks a known reason. The sample yields some 70,000 clones; 75% to 85% were counted once. Clones ranked in the top ten supply under 10% of the sample. The specimen comprised blood, sampled before dendritic cell vaccination. The receptor source for this set is a human donor with glioblastoma.

Remarks on this clone: This CDR3 is also generated by other DNA sequences in the sample. The rearrangement uses TRBV14 and TRBJ1-2, with 8 nucleotides matching TRBD1. The CDR3 sequence is 13 residues long. Germline V gene sequence: CDR1 SGHDN, CDR2 FVKESK. V shed 6 bases and J 4 bases; nucleotides not matched to a gene: 4. CDR3 residues: CASSRTGLYGYTF. The CDR3 nucleotides are TGTGCCAGCAGTCGGACAGGGCTCTATGGCTACACCTTC.

V gene TRBV10-3 combines with J gene TRBJ1-6; 9 bases map to TRBD1. CDR3 size: 13 residues. The germline gives CDR1 ENHRY, CDR2 SYGVKD. The ends lost 9 bases at V and 4 bases at J; junction bases unmatched: 1. For the CDR3, the DNA is TGTGCCATACAGGGGGCATATAATTCACCCCTCCACTTT. It translates to CAIQGAYNSPLHF.

The genes are TRBV5-1 and TRBJ1-3; no reliable D call. This CDR3 is built from 14 residues. Germline V gene lookup returns CDR1 SGHRS and CDR2 YFSETQ. V gave up 2 bases and J gave up 4 bases, with 10 bases separating them. CDR3 nucleotides: TGCGCCAGCAGCTTTTCAGATTACGGAAACACCATATATTTT. The encoded protein is CASSFSDYGNTIYF.

The chain joins TRBV6-4 to TRBJ1-5; D may be TRBD1 (6 bases). The CDR3 runs to 13 residues. Trimming removed 7 bases from V and 8 bases from J, with 15 bases in between. Germline V gene sequence: CDR1 MRHNA, CDR2 SNTAGT. CDR3 region: CASIRGRGEPQHF. CDR3 nucleotide sequence: TGTGCCAGCATAAGGGGGAGGGGGGAGCCCCAGCATTTT.

The gene calls are TRBV6-6 and TRBJ1-2; D gene unclear. CDR3 length: 12 residues. Trimming cost V 8 bases and J 6 bases, with 13 bases left between them. CDR1 is MNHNY and CDR2 is SVGAGI in the germline V gene (reference sequence). The CDR3 spells CASAFHGDGYTF. CDR3 coding DNA: TGTGCCAGCGCGTTTCACGGGGATGGCTACACCTTC.

The rearrangement links TRBV7-2 to TRBJ1-6; D uncertain. There are 13 residues in the CDR3. Germline loops: CDR1 SGHTA, CDR2 FQGNSA. V lost 5 bases and J 10 bases, leaving 12 bases between the germline ends. This chain's CDR3 is CASSAEVVSPLHF. The CDR3, as DNA: TGTGCCAGCAGCGCCGAGGTCGTGTCACCCCTCCACTTT.

The V and J genes are TRBV5-1 and TRBJ2-3, with a possible D match to TRBD2 (6 bases). CDR3 length: 13 residues. In germline, CDR1 is SGHRS, CDR2 YFSETQ. Between the trimmed V and J ends, which lost 7 bases and 0 bases, there was a span of 9 bases. The CDR3 nucleotides are TGCGCCAGCGGGGGGTTAAGCACAGATACGCAGTATTTT. Encoded protein: CASGGLSTDTQYF.

V and J are TRBV11-2 and TRBJ1-1; D uncertain. The CDR3 spans 12 residues. Germline V gene lookup returns CDR1 SGHAT and CDR2 FQNNGV. V shed 3 bases and J shed 10 bases, with 12 bases lying between them. The CDR3: CASSFSGEVAFF. The CDR3 region has the DNA TGTGCCAGCAGCTTTAGCGGGGAGGTAGCTTTCTTT.

The chain is built from TRBV6-1 and TRBJ1-2; the match to TRBD1 covers 7 bases. Losses at the gene ends were 3 bases for V and 2 bases for J; bases not matched to a gene: 3. CDR1 and CDR2 from the germline V gene are MNHNS and SASEGT. The CDR3 is made up of 14 amino acids. DNA for the CDR3: TGTGCCAGCAGTGAGGCCAGGGGGAACTATGGCTACACCTTC. Its protein product is CASSEARGNYGYTF.